Below are 16 T cell receptor beta chains sequenced from a single sample in a study of CD8 T cells in ankylosing spondylitis. TCRdb ran MiXCR on the 5' RACE reads and lists one entry per CDR3 protein. The sample lists some 15,000 distinct CDR3 sequences; 8.2% were seen once. Sequencing was done on a sample of blood. These receptors were collected from a male donor with ankylosing spondylitis or in good health (not recorded which).

This clonotype ranks as medium-sized. V and J are TRBV6-5 and TRBJ2-2; no reliable D call. In germline, CDR1 is MNHEY, CDR2 SVGAGI. The CDR3 extends over 15 amino acids. V shed 2 bases and J shed 2 bases, with 9 bases lying between them. This CDR3 reads CASSYVTANTGELFF. CDR3 nucleotide sequence: TGTGCCAGCAGTTACGTAACGGCTAACACCGGGGAGCTGTTTTTT.

V and J are TRBV10-3 and TRBJ2-2, with 9 nucleotides matching TRBD1. Per the germline V gene, CDR1 is ENHRY and CDR2 is SYGVKD. This CDR3 has 14 residues. V trimming: 10 bases; J trimming: 2 bases; junction bases outside the gene matches: 5. Written as DNA, the CDR3 is TGTGCCACAGGACAGGGGTCAAACACCGGGGAGCTGTTTTTT. It translates to CATGQGSNTGELFF.

This clonotype was picked up many times. V usage is TRBV12-3 or TRBV12-4 and J usage is TRBJ1-1; D perhaps matches TRBD1 (6 bases). This CDR3 comprises 15 residues. Trimming took 5 bases from V and 1 from J, leaving 14 bases between them. CDR3 nucleotide sequence: TGTGCCAGCAGTATACCGGGACAACCGAACACTGAAGCTTTCTTT. Residues: CASSIPGQPNTEAFF.

The table lists this clonotype with a few counts. The rearrangement links TRBV12-3 or TRBV12-4 to TRBJ2-2; D call uncertain. The CDR3 length is 13 residues. Trimming pared 5 bases from V and 4 bases from J, leaving 8 bases between. This CDR3 reads CASSPVGTGELFF. CDR3 DNA: TGTGCCAGCAGTCCGGTTGGCACCGGGGAGCTGTTTTTT.

This clonotype was seen ten or more times. This chain uses TRBV6-6 with TRBJ2-4, with a tentative D call TRBD2 (6 bases). The CDR3 runs to 11 residues. Germline CDR1 reads MNHNY; CDR2 reads SVGAGI (reference sequence). V shed 10 bases and J shed 7 bases, with 11 bases lying between them. Here the CDR3 reads CATRGSNIQYF. The CDR3 nucleotides are TGTGCCACCCGGGGGTCCAACATTCAGTACTTC.

Only a few counts were recorded for this clonotype. This rearrangement joins TRBV6-6 to TRBJ2-5; either TRBD1 or TRBD2 may supply D (6 bases each). The V and J ends lost 2 bases and 5 bases respectively, with 12 bases between them. The germline V gene encodes CDR1 MNHNY and CDR2 SVGAGI (reference sequence). This CDR3 has 14 residues. The CDR3 sequence: CASSYGGPGETQYF. In DNA form, the CDR3 reads TGTGCCAGCAGTTACGGGGGGCCTGGGGAGACCCAGTACTTC.

This clonotype was seen a handful of times. The chain carries TRBV29-1 and TRBJ1-3; D is ambiguous. The CDR3 contains 11 residues. Germline assignment: CDR1 SQVTM and CDR2 ANQGSEA. V dropped 6 bases and J dropped 8 bases, with 11 bases sitting between them. CDR3 in DNA: TGCAGCGTACCGGATGGGGACACCATATATTTT. Protein sequence: CSVPDGDTIYF.

This clonotype was seen only a few times. The chain has TRBV6-4 and TRBJ2-1; 7 nucleotides line up with TRBD2. V lost 0 bases to trimming and J lost 4 bases; unmatched junction nucleotides: 0. Germline V CDR1 and CDR2: MRHNA, SNTAGT. The CDR3 covers 14 residues. CDR3 residues: CASSDSSGYNEQFF. As DNA, the CDR3 is TGTGCCAGCAGTGACTCTAGCGGGTACAATGAGCAGTTCTTC.

This clonotype has a count of ten or more. The rearrangement uses TRBV28 and TRBJ2-6, with D uncertain. Germline loops: CDR1 MDHEN, CDR2 SYDVKM. The CDR3 is 16 residues long. V dropped 4 bases and J dropped 2 bases, with 12 bases sitting between them. The CDR3 DNA reads TGTGCCAGCAGTTCCCCAGGAATCGCTGGGGCCAACGTCCTGACTTTC. Residues: CASSSPGIAGANVLTF.

V and J are TRBV7-2 and TRBJ2-7; D is unclear. The CDR3 length is 13 residues. V was pared by 5 bases and J by 3 bases, with 11 bases between. CDR1 and CDR2 from the germline V gene are SGHTA and FQGNSA. CDR3 bases: TGTGCCAGCAGCCCCAACAACCTCTACGAGCAGTACTTC. Its protein product is CASSPNNLYEQYF.

This clonotype was found many times. The V call is TRBV28, the J call TRBJ2-1; 8 bases are shared with TRBD2. CDR1 MDHEN and CDR2 SYDVKM come from the germline V gene. CDR3 length: 14 residues. Trimming at V came to 6 bases and at J to 6 bases, leaving 7 bases not matched to a gene. CDR3 protein: CASRPIRGGNEQFF. In DNA, the CDR3 is TGTGCCAGCAGACCTATACGGGGGGGCAATGAGCAGTTCTTC.

This clonotype was seen ten or more times. The chain couples TRBV6-6 to TRBJ2-3; TRBD2 matches at 15 bases. Germline V gene data show CDR1 as MNHNY and CDR2 as SVGAGI (reference sequence). This CDR3 spans 16 amino acids. The V and J ends lost 5 bases and 5 bases, in that order; junction bases with no gene match: 5. The CDR3 spells CASSGGLAGGKDTQYF. CDR3 DNA sequence: TGTGCCAGCAGTGGGGGACTAGCGGGAGGAAAAGATACGCAGTATTTT.

This clonotype was counted ten times or more. The chain uses TRBV20-1 and TRBJ2-3; 13 nucleotides align to TRBD2. Germline assignment: CDR1 DFQATT and CDR2 SNEGSKA (reference sequence). CDR3 length equals 16 residues. Losses at the gene ends were 3 bases for V and 8 bases for J; bases not matched to a gene: 11. CDR3 region: CSARKSGLAGMGTQYF. The CDR3 bases are TGCAGTGCTAGGAAATCGGGACTAGCGGGAATGGGTACGCAGTATTTT.

The V and J genes are TRBV5-1 and TRBJ1-1; possibly TRBD1 for D (5 bases). CDR1 SGHRS and CDR2 YFSETQ come from the germline V gene. CDR3 length: 13 residues. Between the trimmed V and J ends, which lost 4 bases and 7 bases, there was a span of 14 bases. The CDR3 DNA is TGCGCCAGCAGCACCCAGGGTACCGGTGAAGCTTTCTTT. This gives the protein CASSTQGTGEAFF.

This clonotype was observed many times. The CDR3 sequence is CASGKATTDTQYF. For the CDR3, the DNA is TGTGCCAGCGGCAAGGCTACCACAGATACGCAGTATTTT. This chain links TRBV12-3 or TRBV12-4 with TRBJ2-3; D remains ambiguous. This CDR3 has 13 amino acids. The V end was cut by 8 bases, the J end by 2 bases, with 11 bases between.

This clonotype was seen many times. CDR3 sequence reads: CSAATLGLTNTEAFF. CDR3 sequence (DNA): TGCAGTGCTGCCACGTTGGGACTTACGAACACTGAAGCTTTCTTT. The rearrangement uses TRBV20-1 and TRBJ1-1; tentatively, D is TRBD1 (5 bases). The CDR3 runs 15 residues. Germline V CDR1 and CDR2: DFQATT, SNEGSKA (reference sequence). With 5 bases removed from V and 1 base from J, the gap between germline ends came to 17 bases.